The 20 T cell receptor beta chains listed next were all sequenced from one sample in a study of monozygotic twins with inflammatory bowel disease. For each CDR3 protein, TCRdb gives one entry from its re-call of the 5' RACE reads, without DNA. The sample features about 450,000 distinct CDR3 sequences, with roughly 2.2% in its top ten. Sequenced input: blood. These receptors were obtained from a human donor with ulcerative colitis or Crohn's disease, or a healthy co-twin of an affected twin (not recorded which).

The V and J genes are TRBV24-1 and TRBJ1-2; TCRdb's D gene call, TRBD1, goes unchecked for lack of DNA. The CDR3 runs to 14 residues. Germline CDR1 is KGHDR and CDR2 is SFDVKD. The CDR3 region is CATSGGQDNYGYTF.

V is TRBV28 and J is TRBJ2-7; the D call of TRBD2 rests on TCRdb alone, since no DNA is present to check it. Per germline, CDR1 MDHEN and CDR2 SYDVKM. This CDR3 comprises 13 residues. CDR3 sequence: CASSPPRRNEQYF. The entire variable domain, with the rest obtained from reference TRBV28 and TRBJ2-7, is as follows: DVKVTQSSRYLVKRTGEKVFLECVQDMDHENMFWYRQDPGLGLRLIYFSYDVKMKEKGDIPEGYSVSREKKERFSLILESASTNQTSMYLCASSPPRRNEQYFGPGTRLTVT.

The rearrangement uses TRBV4-3 and TRBJ2-7; with no DNA, the TCRdb D assignment of TRBD1 cannot be verified. The CDR3 length is 14 residues. Per the germline V gene, CDR1 is LGHNA and CDR2 is YSLEER. The CDR3 sequence is CASSLWTGDKEQYF.

The rearrangement joins TRBV20-1 to TRBJ2-3. Germline V CDR1 and CDR2: DFQATT, SNEGSKA (reference sequence). The CDR3 length is 15 residues. CDR3 sequence: CSARGRPGLTDTQYF.

The V call is TRBV12-3 or TRBV12-4, the J call TRBJ2-7; the D call of TRBD1 rests on TCRdb alone, since no DNA is present to check it. This CDR3 spans 14 amino acids. CDR3 protein: CASRSSGDTYEQYF.

This sequence joins TRBV5-5 and TRBJ2-1. CDR1 is SGHKS, CDR2 YYEKEE, per germline (reference sequence). The CDR3 is 12 amino acids. CDR3 in amino acids: CASSLSNNEQFF.

The rearrangement uses TRBV20-1 and TRBJ1-1. Germline CDR1 DFQATT, CDR2 SNEGSKA (reference sequence). This CDR3 region has 15 residues. The CDR3 loop reads CSAREDPLLNTEAFF.

This sequence joins TRBV4-1 and TRBJ2-7. CDR1 is MGHRA and CDR2 is YSYEKL in the germline V gene. The CDR3 spans 15 residues. CDR3 amino acids: CASSQARGLAYEQYF.

The chain has TRBV7-8 and TRBJ2-7. Looked up from germline, CDR1 is SGHVS and CDR2 is FQNEAQ. This CDR3 comprises 14 residues. CDR3 residues: CASSPKRTFYEQYF.

The CDR3 protein is CASSPLSGGRSSYEQYF. V is TRBV18 and J is TRBJ2-7; TCRdb indicates TRBD1, and absent DNA this call remains unverified. This CDR3 has 17 residues. Per the germline V gene, CDR1 is KGHSH and CDR2 is LQKENI.

The gene calls are TRBV10-3 and TRBJ2-1; TCRdb's D call of TRBD2 is untestable without DNA. CDR1 and CDR2 (germline): ENHRY, SYGVKD. The CDR3 spans 19 residues. CDR3 in amino acids: CAISGSLAGGQSSYNEQFF.

V is TRBV6-5 and J is TRBJ1-1. The CDR3 spans 13 residues. Germline V gene data show CDR1 as MNHEY and CDR2 as SVGAGI. The CDR3 sequence: CATTSAANTEAFF.

The chain combines TRBV9 with TRBJ2-1; the D call of TRBD2 rests on TCRdb alone, since no DNA is present to check it. Germline V gene lookup returns CDR1 SGDLS and CDR2 YYNGEE. The CDR3 extends over 13 amino acids. CDR3 amino acids: CASSVGGGDEQFF. Full variable domain (rest looked up from reference TRBV9 and TRBJ2-1): DSGVTQTPKHLITATGQRVTLRCSPRSGDLSVYWYQQSLDQGLQFLIQYYNGEERAKGNILERFSAQQFPDLHSELNLSSLELGDSALYFCASSVGGGDEQFFGPGTRLTVL.

The rearrangement links TRBV20-1 to TRBJ2-3; the TCRdb D gene call, TRBD2, has no DNA to confirm it. The V gene's germline CDR1 is DFQATT and CDR2 SNEGSKA (reference sequence). The CDR3 has 16 amino acids. The CDR3 region is CSASGWLARSTDTQYF.

The chain couples TRBV7-2 to TRBJ2-5; TCRdb gives TRBD2 as the D gene, but with no DNA this cannot be confirmed. This CDR3 spans 15 amino acids. CDR1 is SGHTA and CDR2 is FQGNSA in the germline V gene. This CDR3 reads CASSLESSGGETQYF.

The chain has TRBV25-1 and TRBJ2-7. The length of the CDR3 is 11 residues. Germline CDR1 is MGHDK and CDR2 is SYGVNS. CDR3 region: CASSELHEQYF.

The chain is built from TRBV20-1 and TRBJ2-7. Germline CDR1 DFQATT, CDR2 SNEGSKA (reference sequence). The length of the CDR3 is 11 residues. The CDR3 loop reads CSAEKVRRQYF.

CDR3 amino acids: CASSFQSGGGDTQYF. V gene TRBV7-3 combines with J gene TRBJ2-3; TCRdb proposes TRBD2, but this gene call is untestable without DNA. This CDR3 contains 15 residues. CDR1 is SGHTA and CDR2 is FQGTGA in the germline V gene.

The J gene is TRBJ1-4, the V gene TRBV7-9; TCRdb's D call, TRBD1, is unchecked because there is no DNA. Looked up from germline, CDR1 is SEHNR and CDR2 is FQNEAQ (reference sequence). This CDR3 comprises 15 residues. CDR3 sequence reads: CASSFWGARNEKLFF. Combining the CDR3 with reference TRBV7-9 and TRBJ1-4 gives the whole variable domain DTGVSQNPRHKITKRGQNVTFRCDPISEHNRLYWYRQTLGQGPEFLTYFQNEAQLEKSRLLSDRFSAERPKGSFSTLEIQRTEQGDSAMYLCASSFWGARNEKLFFGSGTQLSVL.

This chain uses TRBV21-1 with TRBJ1-1. TRBV21-1 is deemed a pseudogene. This CDR3 has 15 residues. CDR3 amino acids: CASSKRRDGNTEAFF.